This entry concerns a single T cell receptor (beta chain). The repertoire was sequenced with immunoSEQ multiplex PCR; TCRdb's copy has only in-frame clones and lacks some. This table holds nearly 400,000 clones, roughly 89% found once. The record originates from a study of blood T cell repertoires in COVID-19. Study-level background: Nucleic acid was either cDNA or gDNA, and it came from T cells, B-cell-depleted T cells, or PBMCs.

J lost 5 bases, V lost 3 bases, and 7 bases had no gene match. The CDR3 has 14 residues. CDR1 is SGHRS, CDR2 YFSETQ, per germline. The chain recombines TRBV5-1 with TRBJ1-1; 7 bases are a match to TRBD1. The sequencing input was PBMCs or T cells enriched from blood (not recorded which). This TCR was recovered from a young woman who had recovered from COVID-19. DNA of the CDR3: TGCGCCAGCAGCTACCTAACAGGGGAAACTGAAGCTTTCTTT. As protein: CASSYLTGETEAFF.